This T cell receptor beta chain came from a study of blood T cell repertoires in COVID-19. J gave up 0 bases and V 4 bases, and 2 bases lay outside the gene matches. The CDR3 consists of 15 residues. CDR1 and CDR2 (germline): SGHTA, FQGTGA. Data came from immunoSEQ multiplex PCR; TCRdb stores just in-frame clones and leaves some out. Here the sample spans about 350,000 clones, around 87% being singletons. This clone was counted a single time. This sequence originates from a woman aged 25 to 39 who had recovered from COVID-19. Sequenced material: PBMCs or T cells enriched from blood (not recorded which). This sequence joins TRBV7-3 and TRBJ2-1; 8 nucleotides agree with TRBD2. For the CDR3, the DNA is TGTGCCAGCAGCTCCGGGACTAGCTCCTACAATGAGCAGTTCTTC. This codes for CASSSGTSSYNEQFF.